Following are 10 T cell receptor beta chains from one sample sequenced in a study of CD8 T cells in ankylosing spondylitis. Whole-study findings and limits: It appeared that ankylosing spondylitis blood was characterized by a TCR beta motif of several highly homologous variants.

For these receptors, no antigen is known. TCRdb itself ran the 5' RACE reads through MiXCR, one entry per CDR3 protein. Among about 220,000 distinct CDR3 sequences listed, around 19% were seen once. The sequenced material came from blood, either unsorted or a sorted T cell fraction (not recorded which). These receptors all stem from a male donor with ankylosing spondylitis.

The chain is built from TRBV30 and TRBJ1-1, with D perhaps matching TRBD1 (6 bases). The CDR3 covers 14 residues. Trimming cost V 1 base and J 10 bases, with 19 bases left between them. Looked up from germline, CDR1 is GTSNPN and CDR2 is SVGIG (reference sequence). DNA of the CDR3: TGTGCCTGGAGTGAATCCGGGACAATAATCGGAGCTTTCTTT. Translated, it gives CAWSESGTIIGAFF.

This clonotype appeared many times. J is TRBJ2-5 and V is TRBV12-3 or TRBV12-4; 10 bases agree with TRBD1. Trimming took 7 bases from V and 5 from J; bases not matched to a gene: 7. The CDR3 loop spans 14 amino acids. CDR3 sequence: CASTQGQGLETQYF. DNA for the CDR3: TGTGCCAGCACCCAGGGACAGGGGCTGGAGACCCAGTACTTC.

This clonotype has a handful of counts. This chain joins TRBV6-2 or TRBV6-3 and TRBJ2-3; no firm D call. Trimming stripped 6 bases from V and 5 bases from J, with 21 bases between. CDR3 size: 16 residues. Germline V gives CDR1 MNHEY, CDR2 SVGEGT. The CDR3 reads CASSPKPGLREDTQYF. CDR3 DNA: TGTGCCAGCAGCCCCAAACCGGGCCTTAGGGAAGATACGCAGTATTTT.

This clonotype was counted between two and nine times. The CDR3 loop reads CASSPRYGTLYAEMETQYF. In DNA, the CDR3 is TGTGCCAGCAGCCCGCGATACGGGACTCTCTATGCCGAAATGGAGACCCAGTACTTC. The chain links TRBV11-2 to TRBJ2-5; D may be TRBD2 (6 bases). Germline CDR1 reads SGHAT; CDR2 reads FQNNGV. Trimming removed 5 bases at V and 5 bases at J, with 30 bases between. This CDR3 contains 19 residues.

This clonotype was counted a few times. The V call is TRBV21-1, the J call TRBJ2-7; the D call in the table, TRBD1, was not verified against the DNA. TRBV21-1 is annotated as a pseudogene. The CDR3 is made up of 14 amino acids. CDR3 in DNA: TGTGCCAGCAGCAAAGGGGACAGGCCCAACGAGCAGTACTTC. Protein: CASSKGDRPNEQYF.

This clonotype was seen a few times. This sequence joins TRBV28 and TRBJ2-7; 12 bases match TRBD2. Trimming at V came to 8 bases and at J to 0 bases, leaving 8 bases not matched to a gene. This CDR3 has 16 residues. Germline CDR1 and CDR2: MDHEN and SYDVKM. The CDR3 is CASLSTSGSFSYEQYF. CDR3 nucleotides: TGTGCCAGCTTATCGACTAGCGGGAGCTTCTCCTACGAGCAGTACTTC. Drawing the rest from reference TRBV28 and TRBJ2-7, the complete variable domain is DVKVTQSSRYLVKRTGEKVFLECVQDMDHENMFWYRQDPGLGLRLIYFSYDVKMKEKGDIPEGYSVSREKKERFSLILESASTNQTSMYLCASLSTSGSFSYEQYFGPGTRLTVT.

This clonotype has at least ten counts. CDR3 sequence (DNA): TGTGCCAGCAGAACCATTCCGGGACAATGGAACACTGAAGCTTTCTTT. This sequence encodes CASRTIPGQWNTEAFF. The rearrangement joins TRBV12-3 or TRBV12-4 to TRBJ1-1, with D perhaps TRBD1 (6 bases). The CDR3 sequence is 16 residues long. Between the trimmed V and J ends, which lost 6 bases and 1 base, there was a span of 18 bases.

This clonotype showed up many times. The rearrangement uses TRBV10-3 and TRBJ2-1; D gene unclear. V was cut by 4 bases and J by 5 bases, with 15 bases left in between. The CDR3 length is 15 residues. From germline, CDR1 is ENHRY and CDR2 SYGVKD. CDR3 sequence (DNA): TGTGCCATCAGTGGGCACCCCGTTGGGGACAATGAGCAGTTCTTC. Its protein product is CAISGHPVGDNEQFF.

This clonotype was found a few times. The chain is built from TRBV6-1 and TRBJ1-1, with D unclear. Trimming cost V 3 bases and J 3 bases, with 14 bases left between them. This CDR3 spans 15 amino acids. CDR1 is MNHNS and CDR2 is SASEGT in the germline V gene. The chain's CDR3 is CASSETDLGDTEAFF. CDR3 in DNA: TGTGCCAGCAGTGAGACCGACCTTGGAGACACTGAAGCTTTCTTT.

The CDR3 loop reads CSVGGGYTEAFF. The CDR3 DNA follows: TGCAGCGTTGGCGGGGGATACACTGAAGCTTTCTTT. V usage is TRBV29-1 and J usage is TRBJ1-1; a weak D match, TRBD1 (5 bases). The CDR3 has 12 residues. Germline values: CDR1 SQVTM, CDR2 ANQGSEA. Trimming took 4 bases from V and 3 from J, leaving 9 bases between them.